This TCR beta chain came from a study of T cell changes during pregnancy in multiple sclerosis. The ends were cut back, 3 bases at V and 9 bases at J, with 15 bases in the middle. There are 14 residues in the CDR3. Germline values: CDR1 SGDLS, CDR2 YYNGEE. Some clones are missing from TCRdb's copy, which holds only in-frame ones; the method was immunoSEQ multiplex PCR. Found here are around 36,000 clones, more than 85% of them singletons; the top ten hold over 10%. The source was CD8+ T cells from peripheral blood mononuclear cells, collected in the first trimester of pregnancy. The receptor was derived from a female donor with multiple sclerosis, enrolled in a pregnancy study. This chain uses TRBV9 with TRBJ1-4, with D perhaps TRBD1 (5 bases). In DNA, the CDR3 is TGTGCCAGCAGCGCAGGAGGGGAGGTGCAAAAACTGTTTTTT. Translated, it gives CASSAGGEVQKLFF.